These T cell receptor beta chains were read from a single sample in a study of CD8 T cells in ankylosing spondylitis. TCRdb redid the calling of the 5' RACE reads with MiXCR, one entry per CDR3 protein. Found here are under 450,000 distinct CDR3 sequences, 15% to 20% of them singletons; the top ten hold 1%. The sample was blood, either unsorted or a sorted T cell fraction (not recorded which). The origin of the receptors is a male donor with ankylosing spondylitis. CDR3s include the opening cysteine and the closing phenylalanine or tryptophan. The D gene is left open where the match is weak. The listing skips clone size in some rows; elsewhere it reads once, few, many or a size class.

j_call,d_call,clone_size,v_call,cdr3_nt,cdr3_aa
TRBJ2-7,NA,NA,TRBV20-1,TGCAGTACCCCTAGCGCGACCGAGCAGTACTTC,CSTPSATEQYF
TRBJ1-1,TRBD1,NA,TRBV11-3,TGTGCCAGCAGCACACAGGGGATTAGGCCCATGAACACTGAAGCTTTCTTT,CASSTQGIRPMNTEAFF
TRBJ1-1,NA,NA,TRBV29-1,TGCAGCGTTACCCAGGGGAACACTGAAGCTTTCTTT,CSVTQGNTEAFF
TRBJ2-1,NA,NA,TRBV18,TGTGCCAGCTCACCTCTTGGGACTGGCGTAAGTGAGCAGTTCTTC,CASSPLGTGVSEQFF
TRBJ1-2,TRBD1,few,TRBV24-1,TGTGCCACCAGTGACCCTAAGCCGGGACAGGGGGCGGATGGCTACACCTTC,CATSDPKPGQGADGYTF
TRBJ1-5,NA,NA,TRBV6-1,TGTGCCAGCAGTACCCGGGGGAATAGCAATCAGCCCCAGCATTTT,CASSTRGNSNQPQHF
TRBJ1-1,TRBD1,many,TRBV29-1,TGCAGCGTTGAACTTAGACAGGGAAAAGCTTTCTTT,CSVELRQGKAFF
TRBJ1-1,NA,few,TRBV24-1,TGTGCCACCAGTGACGGAGGGACACTCACTGAAGCTTTCTTT,CATSDGGTLTEAFF
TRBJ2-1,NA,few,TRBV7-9,TGTGCCAGCAGCTCCCAGGGAGGTGATAATGAGCAGTTCTTC,CASSSQGGDNEQFF
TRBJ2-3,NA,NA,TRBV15,TGTGCCACCAGCAGAGATGACCGTGGTACGCAGTATTTT,CATSRDDRGTQYF